This T cell receptor beta chain was documented in a study of T cell repertoires in cytomegalovirus infection. With 1 base removed from V and 0 bases from J, the gap between germline ends came to 1 base. Germline values: CDR1 LGHDT, CDR2 YNNKEL (reference sequence). The CDR3 loop spans 12 amino acids. One entry per CDR3 protein results from TCRdb running MiXCR on the reads. The table shows about 100,000 distinct CDR3 sequences, with about a quarter occurring only once. This clonotype was recorded at least ten times. The V call is TRBV3-1, the J call TRBJ2-7, with D uncertain. The sequence derives from a human donor in good health (CMV status not recorded). Some clones in this sample may be carry-over from other donors' samples. Sequencing input: CD8+ T cells from PBMCs. The CDR3, as DNA: TGTGCCAGCAGCCAAGCCTCCTACGAGCAGTACTTC. This gives the protein CASSQASYEQYF.